This passage covers 25 T cell receptor beta chains from one sample sequenced in a study of CD8+CD57+ T cells in acquired aplastic anemia. Genomic DNA, the template, was used for profiling of the TCR beta VDJ and CDR3. TCRdb analysed the reads with MiXCR anew, one entry per CDR3 protein. Among about 400,000 distinct CDR3 sequences listed, roughly 64% were seen once. Sequenced material: sorted CD4+, CD8+, or CD8+CD57+ T cells (not recorded which) from PBMCs. The source is a human donor in good health, serving as a control.

Worth noting for this clonotype: The missing conserved phenylalanine or tryptophan at the end of this CDR3 makes a read error likely. The DNA is left out, because the CDR3 cannot be placed on it with certainty; the CDR3 is given as TCRdb lists it. The chain recombines TRBV7-2 with TRBJ1-6; the DNA was not used to check the table's D call, TRBD1. The length of the CDR3 is 13 amino acids, counting both ends. From germline, CDR1 is SGHTA and CDR2 FQGNSA. This CDR3 reads CASSIHREPPHNE.

The V and J genes are TRBV10-3 and TRBJ2-7, with 9 bases fitting TRBD1. Germline CDR1 reads ENHRY; CDR2 reads SYGVKD. With 4 bases clipped from V and 3 bases from J, the junction kept 4 bases outside the gene matches. The length of the CDR3 is 14 residues. CDR3 in DNA: TGTGCCATCAGTGGGGGACAGGGTTACTACGAGCAGTACTTC. The encoded protein is CAISGGQGYYEQYF.

V usage is TRBV12-3 or TRBV12-4 and J usage is TRBJ1-2, with D maybe TRBD1 (5 bases). The germline V and J ends were trimmed by 6 bases and 3 bases, with 20 bases remaining between them. This CDR3 has 16 amino acids. CDR3 sequence reads: CASSAGLGDWDYGYTF. The CDR3, as DNA: TGTGCCAGCAGCGCAGGGTTAGGGGATTGGGACTATGGCTACACCTTC.

Details on this clonotype: One end of the junction does not line up with germline, which may come from a read error. The V call is TRBV24-1, the J call TRBJ2-1, with D perhaps TRBD1 (6 bases). Germline CDR1 and CDR2: KGHDR and SFDVKD. The length of the CDR3 is 15 residues. CDR3 amino acids: CATSDSSRGHNEQSF. In nucleotides, the CDR3 is TGTGCCACCAGTGATTCGAGCAGGGGTCATAATGAGCAGTCCTTC.

This sequence joins TRBV2 and TRBJ2-3; D unresolved. Per the germline V gene, CDR1 is SNHLY and CDR2 is FYNNEI. This CDR3 is 13 amino acids long. With 6 bases removed from V and 1 base from J, the gap between germline ends came to 8 bases. The CDR3 DNA is TGTGCCAGCAGCGAGATGGGCACAGATACGCAGTATTTT. This codes for CASSEMGTDTQYF.

About this clonotype itself: This sequence may be a read error, since a much larger clone differs from it by one base. The gene calls are TRBV20-1 and TRBJ2-2; 9 bases align to TRBD2. With 5 bases clipped from V and 4 bases from J, the junction kept 8 bases outside the gene matches. The CDR3 consists of 15 residues. Germline V CDR1 and CDR2: DFQATT, SNEGSKA (reference sequence). In nucleotides, the CDR3 is TGCAGTGCTGGGTCGCTAGCGGGGATCACCGGGGAGCTGTTTTTT. Its translation: CSAGSLAGITGELFF.

This chain joins TRBV15 and TRBJ2-4; the D is unclear. Trimming took off 0 bases at V and 0 bases at J, with 6 bases between the two ends. Germline V CDR1 and CDR2: LNHNV, YYDKDF (reference sequence). The CDR3 runs to 15 residues. In DNA form, the CDR3 reads TGTGCCACCAGCAGAGATTTAGTAGCCAAAAACATTCAGTACTTC. The encoded protein is CATSRDLVAKNIQYF.

This clonotype was observed a single time. V gene TRBV20-1 combines with J gene TRBJ1-5; TRBD1 might be the D (5 bases). V lost 5 bases, J lost 2 bases, and 13 bases lay in between. CDR3 size: 14 residues. In germline, CDR1 is DFQATT, CDR2 SNEGSKA (reference sequence). The CDR3 loop is CSAGFQGGNQPQHF. The CDR3 nucleotides read TGCAGTGCTGGGTTTCAGGGAGGCAATCAGCCCCAGCATTTT.

This chain connects TRBV19 to TRBJ2-3, with D unclear. Trimming removed 4 bases from V and 1 base from J, with 12 bases in between. The CDR3 covers 15 residues. The germline CDR1 and CDR2 sequences are LNHDA and SQIVND (reference sequence). In nucleotides, the CDR3 is TGTGCCAGTAGTAGCGGAGTTAGGGGCACAGATACGCAGTATTTT. Translated, it gives CASSSGVRGTDTQYF.

The rearrangement uses TRBV11-2 and TRBJ2-7; D tentatively fits TRBD1 or TRBD2 (8 bases each). Between the trimmed V and J ends, which lost 5 bases and 4 bases, there was a span of 21 bases. The germline gives CDR1 SGHAT, CDR2 FQNNGV. The CDR3 is made up of 16 amino acids. In DNA, the CDR3 is TGTGCCAGCAGCCGCGACAGGGGAGCGGGGGTTTACGAGCAGTACTTC. Translation: CASSRDRGAGVYEQYF.

This clonotype was observed a single time. This rearrangement joins TRBV5-1 to TRBJ1-6; perhaps TRBD1 as D (5 bases). Per the germline V gene, CDR1 is SGHRS and CDR2 is YFSETQ. CDR3 length: 14 amino acids. Trimming took 5 bases from V and 9 from J, leaving 15 bases between them. CDR3 in DNA: TGCGCCAGCAGGTCGGGGGGGAGGGGTTCACCCCTCCACTTT. Its protein product is CASRSGGRGSPLHF.

This chain joins TRBV7-9 and TRBJ1-2, with D possibly TRBD1 on 5 matching bases. V lost 2 bases to trimming and J lost 10 bases, with 23 bases between them. Germline V lookup: CDR1 SEHNR, CDR2 FQNEAQ (reference sequence). This CDR3 has 16 residues. DNA of the CDR3: TGTGCCAGCAGCTTACGGGGACGGGGCGAGACCCAGTACTACACCTTC. It specifies CASSLRGRGETQYYTF.

V usage is TRBV2 and J usage is TRBJ1-3; D unresolved. V lost 4 bases and J lost 8, with 6 bases in between. The CDR3 runs to 11 residues. Per germline, CDR1 SNHLY and CDR2 FYNNEI. CDR3 loop: CASSVGDTIYF. DNA of the CDR3: TGTGCCAGCAGTGTCGGAGACACCATATATTTT.

This clonotype has just one count. The junction differs from germline at one of its ends, possibly a read error. V usage is TRBV7-9 and J usage is TRBJ2-5, with D perhaps given as TRBD1 or TRBD2 (5 bases each). This CDR3 comprises 14 residues. Germline CDR1 and CDR2: SEHNR and FQNEAQ (reference sequence). The CDR3 bases are TGTGCCAGCAGCGTAGCAGCCGAGGGGCGCAATCAGTACTTC. Translating it yields CASSVAAEGRNQYF.

The rearrangement joins TRBV7-9 to TRBJ2-3, with D tentatively TRBD1 or TRBD2 (5 bases each). Looked up from germline, CDR1 is SEHNR and CDR2 is FQNEAQ (reference sequence). Deletions cut 4 bases from V and 15 bases from J, with 26 bases between. The CDR3 extends over 15 amino acids. The CDR3 protein is CASSCPLPTAVTIYF. The CDR3 DNA reads as TGTGCCAGCAGCTGCCCCTTACCGACAGCGGTTACAATATATTTT. The variable domain in full, with the rest retrieved from reference TRBV7-9 and TRBJ2-3, is DTGVSQNPRHKITKRGQNVTFRCDPISEHNRLYWYRQTLGQGPEFLTYFQNEAQLEKSRLLSDRFSAERPKGSFSTLEIQRTEQGDSAMYLCASSCPLPTAVTIYFGPGTRLTVL.

Only a few counts were recorded for this clonotype. V gene TRBV29-1 combines with J gene TRBJ2-3; TRBD1 matches at 9 bases. Per the germline V gene, CDR1 is SQVTM and CDR2 is ANQGSEA. After removal of 7 bases from V and 4 bases from J, the junction contained 6 bases not matched to a gene. The CDR3 covers 13 residues. In nucleotides, the CDR3 is TGCAGCGCCCGGGACAGGGTCGCAGATACGCAGTATTTT. Its protein is CSARDRVADTQYF.

With regard to this clonotype: The germline gene is not matched at one end of the junction; a read error may be the cause. V usage is TRBV15 and J usage is TRBJ2-2, with D possibly matching TRBD1 (5 bases). Per germline, CDR1 LNHNV and CDR2 YYDKDF (reference sequence). The CDR3 runs 15 residues. The CDR3 reads CASSRQGAMNGELFF. CDR3 coding DNA: TGTGCCAGCAGCAGGCAGGGTGCCATGAACGGGGAGCTGTTTTTT.

In its sample, this clonotype was seen once. A junction end diverges from the germline sequence, so it may reflect a read error. The rearrangement joins TRBV7-2 to TRBJ2-7, with D possibly being TRBD1 (8 bases). Per the germline V gene, CDR1 is SGHTA and CDR2 is FQGNSA. CDR3 size: 14 residues. CDR3 region: CASSFNRGGVLDQF. CDR3 nucleotides: TGTGCCAGCAGCTTCAACAGGGGGGGTGTCCTGGACCAGTTC.

As regards this clonotype: A read error is likely, as this CDR3 ends without the conserved phenylalanine or tryptophan. Because the CDR3's place on the DNA is in doubt, the DNA is left out and the CDR3 is given as listed by TCRdb. J is TRBJ2-3 and V is TRBV7-2. Germline CDR1 SGHTA, CDR2 FQGNSA. The CDR3 is 13 residues long, counting both termini. The CDR3 sequence is CASSLGYGVGSYY.

The chain joins TRBV7-9 to TRBJ1-1; D is uncertain. The ends were cut back, 5 bases at V and 12 bases at J, with 22 bases in the middle. This CDR3 is built from 14 residues. CDR1 SEHNR and CDR2 FQNEAQ come from the germline V gene (reference sequence). The CDR3 here is CASSPRYTHTDTFF. DNA of the CDR3: TGTGCCAGCAGCCCCAGGTACACGCACACTGACACTTTCTTT.

The chain recombines TRBV27 with TRBJ1-2; 8 bases agree with TRBD1. Germline V gene data show CDR1 as MNHEY and CDR2 as SMNVEV (reference sequence). Trimming cost V 4 bases and J 5 bases; bases outside gene matches: 9. The CDR3 length is 15 residues. Here the CDR3 DNA reads TGTGCCAGCAGTTCGACAGGGGCAGGATCTTATGGCTACACCTTC. This gives the protein CASSSTGAGSYGYTF.

In the case of this clonotype: The junction and the germline gene differ at one end; a read error may be behind it. CDR3 DNA sequence: TGTGCCAGCAGTCCTCCTCCGGCCGGCTATGGCTACACCTTT. The encoded protein is CASSPPPAGYGYTF. The chain links TRBV10-3 to TRBJ1-2; no reliable D call. The CDR3 has 14 amino acids. Germline CDR1 is ENHRY and CDR2 is SYGVKD.

The chain links TRBV5-5 to TRBJ1-1; no clear D. This CDR3 contains 13 residues. The germline V gene encodes CDR1 SGHKS and CDR2 YYEKEE (reference sequence). The ends were cut back, 5 bases at V and 2 bases at J, with 10 bases in the middle. CDR3 DNA sequence: TGTGCCAGCAGGGCAGAGAACAACACTGAAGCTTTCTTT. Translation gives CASRAENNTEAFF. The full variable domain, its missing parts supplied by reference TRBV5-5 and TRBJ1-1, is DAGVTQSPTHLIKTRGQQVTLRCSPISGHKSVSWYQQVLGQGPQFIFQYYEKEERGRGNFPDRFSARQFPNYSSELNVNALLLGDSALYLCASRAENNTEAFFGQGTRLTVV.

V gene TRBV20-1 combines with J gene TRBJ2-5; D gene uncertain. V shed 2 bases and J shed 1 base, with 17 bases lying between them. The CDR3 totals 16 residues. Per germline, CDR1 DFQATT and CDR2 SNEGSKA (reference sequence). CDR3 in amino acids: CSARPPATTAQETQYF. Written as DNA, the CDR3 is TGCAGTGCTAGACCCCCGGCCACGACTGCCCAAGAGACCCAGTACTTC.

V and J are TRBV7-2 and TRBJ1-1, with 9 bases that match TRBD1. Trimming at V came to 5 bases and at J to 7 bases, leaving 14 bases not matched to a gene. CDR3 length: 16 residues. In germline, CDR1 is SGHTA, CDR2 FQGNSA. DNA for the CDR3: TGTGCCAGCAGCCTAACCGGGCGACAGGGGGTCAGTGAAGCTTTCTTT. As protein: CASSLTGRQGVSEAFF.